These 25 T cell receptor beta chains share one sample of origin, sequenced in a study of TIL therapy for anti-PD-1-resistant metastatic lung cancer. Time point in this sample: pre-treatment sample, taken before nivolumab and TIL therapy. This was the immunoSEQ v3 assay. Using immunoSEQ multiplex PCR, the repertoire was profiled, and TCRdb retains in-frame clones only, with some absent. The table lists more than 55,000 clones, 69% of them singletons. The specimen was blood, collected at baseline. All receptors derive from a person between 25 and 79 years old with non-small cell lung cancer.

The J gene is TRBJ1-1, the V gene TRBV6-4, with 7 bases fitting TRBD1. Germline V lookup: CDR1 MRHNA, CDR2 SNTAGT. V lost 6 bases and J lost 8; bases outside the gene matches: 9. The CDR3 runs 13 residues. The CDR3, as DNA: TGTGCCAGCAGCGCCGAGGGGGCAGCGGAAGCTTTCTTT. Its protein product is CASSAEGAAEAFF.

V gene TRBV6-6 combines with J gene TRBJ1-3; D unclear. Germline CDR1 MNHNY, CDR2 SVGAGI (reference sequence). This CDR3 has 13 residues. Trimming took off 5 bases at V and 4 bases at J, with 9 bases between the two ends. The DNA for the CDR3 is TGTGCCAGCAGTGCGCCGTCCGGAAACACCATATATTTT. It is translated as CASSAPSGNTIYF.

This rearrangement joins TRBV12-5 to TRBJ2-1, with a possible D match to TRBD1 (7 bases). The V end lost 4 bases, the J end lost 6 bases, and 13 bases lay between the germline ends. The CDR3 runs 14 residues. CDR1 is LGHNT and CDR2 is FRNRAP in the germline V gene. CDR3: CASGWGDSRNEQFF. Written as DNA, the CDR3 is TGTGCTAGTGGTTGGGGGGACAGCCGCAATGAGCAGTTCTTC.

This chain connects TRBV6-6 to TRBJ1-2; 9 nucleotides agree with TRBD1. Losses at the gene ends were 4 bases for V and 4 bases for J; bases not matched to a gene: 4. Germline V gene sequence: CDR1 MNHNY, CDR2 SVGAGI (reference sequence). CDR3 size: 14 residues. The CDR3 coding sequence is TGTGCCAGCAGTTTTACAGGGGGCAGCTATGGCTACACCTTC. This encodes CASSFTGGSYGYTF.

The V call is TRBV5-1, the J call TRBJ2-2; no reliable D call. V dropped 4 bases and J dropped 0 bases, with 7 bases sitting between them. The CDR3 loop spans 14 amino acids. Germline CDR1 is SGHRS and CDR2 is YFSETQ. The CDR3 here is CASSQGSNTGELFF. CDR3 nucleotide sequence: TGCGCCAGCAGCCAAGGATCGAACACCGGGGAGCTGTTTTTT. Drawing the rest from reference TRBV5-1 and TRBJ2-2, the complete variable domain is KAGVTQTPRYLIKTRGQQVTLSCSPISGHRSVSWYQQTPGQGLQFLFEYFSETQRNKGNFPGRFSGRQFSNSRSEMNVSTLELGDSALYLCASSQGSNTGELFFGEGSRLTVL.

The chain uses TRBV7-9 and TRBJ1-2; tentatively, D is TRBD1 (5 bases). Between the trimmed V and J ends, which lost 5 bases and 4 bases, there was a span of 11 bases. CDR1 is SEHNR, CDR2 FQNEAQ, per germline (reference sequence). The CDR3 loop spans 13 amino acids. The CDR3 is CASSVGTVYGYTF. Written as DNA, the CDR3 is TGTGCCAGCAGCGTCGGGACGGTCTATGGCTACACCTTC.

The chain recombines TRBV19 with TRBJ2-1; 9 nucleotides match TRBD2. The V and J ends lost 6 bases and 9 bases, in that order; junction bases with no gene match: 9. Germline V gene data show CDR1 as LNHDA and CDR2 as SQIVND (reference sequence). The CDR3 extends over 14 amino acids. The CDR3 spells CASSLPGLAPEQFF. CDR3 DNA: TGTGCCAGTAGCTTACCGGGACTAGCCCCTGAGCAGTTCTTC.

The chain uses TRBV11-2 and TRBJ2-7; the D gene is possibly TRBD2 (6 bases). V lost 4 bases and J 8 bases, leaving 12 bases between the germline ends. From germline, CDR1 is SGHAT and CDR2 FQNNGV. The CDR3 length is 12 residues. For the CDR3, the DNA is TGTGCCAGCAGCTCGGAGGGGCGGCAGCAGTACTTC. Its translation: CASSSEGRQQYF.

The rearrangement joins TRBV20-1 to TRBJ2-1; D remains ambiguous. V was trimmed by 6 bases and J by 13 bases, leaving 16 bases between them. Germline-derived CDR1 and CDR2 are DFQATT and SNEGSKA (reference sequence). There are 11 residues in the CDR3. The CDR3 DNA follows: TGCAGTGCGCCCAACTTAAGCCCTCAGTTCTTC. Amino acid sequence: CSAPNLSPQFF.

This clone was recorded only once. The V and J genes are TRBV11-3 and TRBJ2-1, with D possibly being TRBD1 (5 bases). This CDR3 has 14 residues. Germline V CDR1 and CDR2: SGHNT, YENEEA. The ends were cut back, 5 bases at V and 6 bases at J, with 14 bases in the middle. The CDR3 DNA reads as TGTGCCAGCAGCCAAAGTCAGGGTTTCAATGAGCAGTTCTTC. As protein: CASSQSQGFNEQFF.

The genes are TRBV6-6 and TRBJ2-1; D ambiguous. CDR3 size: 15 residues. The germline V gene has CDR1 MNHNY and CDR2 SVGAGI (reference sequence). V was clipped by 7 bases and J by 0 bases, with 13 bases between them. The CDR3 sequence: CASTNSESSYNEQFF. In DNA form, the CDR3 reads TGTGCCAGCACCAACTCGGAGAGCTCCTACAATGAGCAGTTCTTC.

Turning to this clone: Distinct nucleotide sequences in the sample also encode this CDR3. The CDR3 protein is CASSLEGTDTQYF. As DNA, the CDR3 is TGCGCCAGCAGCTTGGAGGGCACAGATACGCAGTATTTT. This chain uses TRBV5-1 with TRBJ2-3; D not certain. Germline V CDR1 and CDR2: SGHRS, YFSETQ. V was clipped by 0 bases and J by 1 base, with 3 bases between them. The CDR3 has 13 amino acids.

CDR3 sequence reads: CASSRGQVLDTQYF. The CDR3 DNA reads TGCGCCAGCAGTAGGGGACAGGTCCTAGATACGCAGTATTTT. This chain connects TRBV5-1 to TRBJ2-3; 8 bases are a match to TRBD1. The CDR3 loop spans 14 amino acids. V gave up 5 bases and J gave up 5 bases; unmatched junction bases: 7. CDR1 SGHRS and CDR2 YFSETQ come from the germline V gene.

This clone was recorded a few times. The rearrangement uses TRBV6-1 and TRBJ2-7, with 9 bases aligning to TRBD1. This CDR3 is built from 14 residues. V shed 6 bases and J 2 bases; nucleotides not matched to a gene: 5. CDR1 and CDR2 from the germline V gene are MNHNS and SASEGT. CDR3 amino acids: CASSLGTGTYEQYF. CDR3 bases: TGTGCCAGCAGCCTCGGGACAGGGACCTACGAGCAGTACTTC.

The rearrangement joins TRBV7-9 to TRBJ2-2; D may be TRBD2 (5 bases). Looked up from germline, CDR1 is SEHNR and CDR2 is FQNEAQ (reference sequence). The ends were cut back, 6 bases at V and 3 bases at J, with 14 bases in the middle. The CDR3 is 15 amino acids. The CDR3 coding sequence is TGTGCCAGCAGGGAGTCTTTGAGGGACACCGGGGAGCTGTTTTTT. It encodes CASRESLRDTGELFF.

The gene calls are TRBV5-1 and TRBJ2-5; D not resolved. Looked up from germline, CDR1 is SGHRS and CDR2 is YFSETQ. This CDR3 is built from 15 residues. V lost 1 base and J lost 4, with 14 bases in between. The CDR3 region is CASSLLERTIETQYF. In DNA, the CDR3 is TGCGCCAGCAGCTTGTTGGAACGGACCATAGAGACCCAGTACTTC. Full variable domain (missing parts from reference TRBV5-1 and TRBJ2-5): KAGVTQTPRYLIKTRGQQVTLSCSPISGHRSVSWYQQTPGQGLQFLFEYFSETQRNKGNFPGRFSGRQFSNSRSEMNVSTLELGDSALYLCASSLLERTIETQYFGPGTRLLVL.

The rearrangement links TRBV19 to TRBJ2-7, with D hard to call. This CDR3 is built from 14 residues. V dropped 3 bases and J dropped 0 bases, with 9 bases sitting between them. CDR1 and CDR2 (germline): LNHDA, SQIVND (reference sequence). The CDR3 DNA follows: TGTGCCAGTAGTATGACCCAGGCCTCCTACGAGCAGTACTTC. Protein product: CASSMTQASYEQYF.

This clone appeared a few times. This sequence joins TRBV18 and TRBJ1-2, with D possibly TRBD1 on 5 matching bases. This CDR3 has 14 residues. V gave up 0 bases and J gave up 3 bases, with 8 bases separating them. Per germline, CDR1 KGHSH and CDR2 LQKENI. In DNA, the CDR3 is TGTGCCAGCTCACCACCAAGAGGGGACTATGGCTACACCTTC. This translates into CASSPPRGDYGYTF.

This rearrangement joins TRBV7-2 to TRBJ2-5, with D unclear. V was pared by 5 bases and J by 5 bases, with 12 bases between. CDR3 length: 13 amino acids. Germline-derived CDR1 and CDR2 are SGHTA and FQGNSA. This CDR3 is CASSREEWETQYF. For the CDR3, the DNA is TGTGCCAGCAGCCGTGAGGAGTGGGAGACCCAGTACTTC.

The chain recombines TRBV5-1 with TRBJ2-1; 7 bases match TRBD2. Germline trimming cut 0 bases from V and 3 bases from J; bases unmatched to any gene: 6. CDR3 length equals 16 residues. The germline gives CDR1 SGHRS, CDR2 YFSETQ. The CDR3 sequence is CASSLEGGLGYNEQFF. The DNA of the CDR3 is TGCGCCAGCAGCTTGGAAGGCGGACTAGGCTACAATGAGCAGTTCTTC.

The rearrangement joins TRBV2 to TRBJ2-7; D not resolved. Trimming shortened V by 6 bases and J by 1 base, and 7 bases separated the two germline ends. The germline CDR1 and CDR2 sequences are SNHLY and FYNNEI. The CDR3 contains 12 residues. CDR3: CASRIVSYEQYF. The CDR3 nucleotides read TGTGCCAGCAGAATCGTTTCCTACGAGCAGTACTTC.

The chain couples TRBV28 to TRBJ1-1, with D maybe TRBD1 (6 bases). CDR3 size: 14 residues. V gave up 4 bases and J gave up 4 bases, with 13 bases separating them. The V gene's germline CDR1 is MDHEN and CDR2 SYDVKM. CDR3 coding DNA: TGTGCCAGCAGTTCGACAGGATGGAGCACTGAAGCTTTCTTT. Amino acids: CASSSTGWSTEAFF. The full variable domain, its missing parts supplied by reference TRBV28 and TRBJ1-1, is DVKVTQSSRYLVKRTGEKVFLECVQDMDHENMFWYRQDPGLGLRLIYFSYDVKMKEKGDIPEGYSVSREKKERFSLILESASTNQTSMYLCASSSTGWSTEAFFGQGTRLTVV.

The sample holds one count of this clone. The rearrangement uses TRBV6-5 and TRBJ2-7; tentatively, D is TRBD1 (6 bases). The CDR3 loop spans 14 amino acids. The V end lost 6 bases, the J end lost 4 bases, and 16 bases lay between the germline ends. Germline CDR1 reads MNHEY; CDR2 reads SVGAGI. CDR3 bases: TGTGCCAGCAGGGACAGCCCAAGTCGTTACGAGCAGTACTTC. Translated: CASRDSPSRYEQYF.

As DNA, the CDR3 is TGCGCCAGCACAACCGGGACAGGGGGCCCGGTAGCGGGATTTTACGAGCAGTACTTC. Protein product: CASTTGTGGPVAGFYEQYF. The chain carries TRBV5-1 and TRBJ2-7; 12 positions agree with TRBD1. The CDR3 spans 19 residues. Germline CDR1 and CDR2: SGHRS and YFSETQ. Trimming took 6 bases from V and 4 from J; bases not matched to a gene: 20.

This clone occurred a few times. This rearrangement joins TRBV29-1 to TRBJ2-7, with 9 bases fitting TRBD1. CDR3 length: 13 amino acids. After removal of 5 bases from V and 5 bases from J, the junction contained 7 bases not matched to a gene. Looked up from germline, CDR1 is SQVTM and CDR2 is ANQGSEA. The CDR3 here is CSVPGQGVDEQYF. The CDR3 nucleotides read TGCAGCGTTCCGGGACAGGGCGTGGACGAGCAGTACTTC.